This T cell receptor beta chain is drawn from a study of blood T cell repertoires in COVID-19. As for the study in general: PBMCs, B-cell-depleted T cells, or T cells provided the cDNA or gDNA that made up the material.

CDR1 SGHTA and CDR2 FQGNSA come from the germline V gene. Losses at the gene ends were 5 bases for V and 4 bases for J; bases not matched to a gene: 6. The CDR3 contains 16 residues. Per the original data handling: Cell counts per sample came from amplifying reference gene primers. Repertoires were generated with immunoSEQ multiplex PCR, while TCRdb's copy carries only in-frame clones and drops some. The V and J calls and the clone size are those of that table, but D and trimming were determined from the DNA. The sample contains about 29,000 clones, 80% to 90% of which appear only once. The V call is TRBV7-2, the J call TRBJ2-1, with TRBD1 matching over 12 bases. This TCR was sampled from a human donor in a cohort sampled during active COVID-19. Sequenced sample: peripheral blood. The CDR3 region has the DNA TGTGCCAGCAGCCTTGGGACAGGGGGCAGATACAATGAGCAGTTCTTC. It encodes CASSLGTGGRYNEQFF.